This T cell receptor (beta chain) was recovered during a study of identical twins. Healthy Caucasians alone served as donors. Each CDR3 protein is one row after TCRdb ran MiXCR on the 5' RACE reads. The profile covers approximately 280,000 distinct CDR3 sequences, with roughly 8.6% appearing a single time and 2% to 2.5% taken by the ten largest. Only a few counts were recorded for this clonotype. Its target is unknown. Trimming shortened V by 7 bases and J by 0 bases, and 8 bases separated the two germline ends. This CDR3 comprises 13 residues. Per germline, CDR1 SGHDT and CDR2 YYEEEE. Study-wide results and limits: Sequences that were out-of-frame, alpha and twin-shared displayed an excess of low generation probability.

The sample also formed part of further work on yellow fever vaccine responses in identical twins.

Sequencing used memory (CD45RO+) T cells sorted from blood. This chain uses TRBV5-6 with TRBJ1-3; a weak D match, TRBD1 (6 bases). The clonotype comes from a woman aged 18-30 years in good health. In nucleotides, the CDR3 is TGTGCCAGCGGACAGTACTCTGGAAACACCATATATTTT. Residues: CASGQYSGNTIYF.